This TCR beta chain was recovered during a study of T cell repertoires in cytomegalovirus infection. Study at large: Public TCR beta signatures marked donors with CMV infection and the matching HLA.

TCRdb processed the reads anew with MiXCR; each CDR3 protein has one entry. The table includes fewer than 550,000 distinct CDR3 sequences, around 27% detected once. A remark on this clonotype: Its antigen is still unknown. A clone one base away is much larger, so this may be a read error.

Germline CDR1 and CDR2: MRHNA and SNTAGT. This CDR3 contains 13 residues. Study-level findings and limits: There were HLA-C-restricted CMV-specific TCR beta clonotypes dominating the ex vivo response.

The chain recombines TRBV6-4 with TRBJ2-2; unclear D gene. Sequences were obtained from PBMCs. The source is a human donor in good health (CMV status not recorded). Some clones in this sample may be carry-over from other donors' samples. CDR3 nucleotide sequence: TGTGCCAGCAGTGAGACGAACGCCGGGGAGCTGTTTTTT. Translating gives CASSETNAGELFF.